This T cell receptor beta chain was identified during a study of cytomegalovirus exposure and HLA in healthy donors (dated by TCRdb to about 2017). About the investigation overall: In an earlier analysis of approximately 500 of the donors, 276 Gb of sequence data and 117 million unique TCR beta sequences from 180 million or so T cells were reported. About 300 gigabases of sequencing data and tens of millions of unique TCR sequences were included in an early release covering 550 to 650 HLA-typed donors. Among the roughly 370 genotyped donors, around 81% belonged to the genetic ancestry cluster associated with self-reported Caucasian donors. The study was designed to test whether signatures of past pathogen exposure could be identified by cataloging public T cell receptors. Using immunosequencing, the study profiled T cell repertoires from fewer than 700 subjects and related those repertoires to cytomegalovirus serostatus. In addition to the first cohort of roughly 670 subjects, a separate validation cohort of 100 to 150 different subjects was used. High-throughput TCR immunosequencing, statistical association of individual TCRs with disease status, and machine learning were combined to predict cytomegalovirus infection status. A later analysis re-analyzed previously published TCR beta repertoires from approximately 670 donors and added high-resolution HLA genotyping to study TCR occurrence patterns. Rather than drawing on any new phenotypic data, the later analysis identified candidate immune exposures from TCR beta sequences and the way those sequences occurred across donors. In an earlier analysis of roughly 600 of the donors, high-throughput TCR beta sequencing was used to judge whether each TCR beta V gene segment behaved as functional or pseudogenic. Donor age, sex, ethnicity and CMV serostatus were collected together with the repertoire data. Genome-wide SNP genotypes for about 60% of the 666 donors were used in a later genetic analysis, which treated that subset as a discovery cohort. Every repertoire in the discovery cohort had been generated on one and the same sequencing platform. HLA typing included class I and class II loci at four-digit resolution. Typing coverage differed by locus: A, B, C, DRB1 and DQB1 were typed in about 629-630 donors, DQA1 in about 510, DPA1 in some 600, and DPB1 in 450 to 490. Roughly 5 DR-DQ haplotypes were handled as single units for association and clustering because linkage in the cohort was strong. Among around 400 genotyped donors of the cohort, an average of around 240,000 unique TCR beta nucleotide sequences was sequenced per donor, of which about 18% were non-productive.

The CDR3 has 15 amino acids, counting the end cysteine and phenylalanine. The only DNA kept is the CDR3, 45 bases in frame from the first base. Compared with germline, V lacks 4 bases and J lacks 3 bases; bases without a gene match: 4. CDR1 SNHLY and CDR2 FYNNEI were looked up in the germline V gene. In regard to this clone: The target of this receptor is not known. The record has no base qualities; no much larger clone is one base away.

The research as a whole found: In vitro tests confirmed that a few of the cytomegalovirus-associated TCR beta chains recognize cytomegalovirus antigens. A further reported finding was that TCR beta sequences accurately predicted the HLA-A and HLA-B alleles for most subjects in the first cohort. According to the authors, the approach could potentially be generalized to other disease states and immunological phenotypes. In this cohort, only TCR beta chains were sequenced, and detectable features were limited by the absence of alpha or paired-chain data. Across donors, most TCR sequences were observed very rarely, whereas some public TCRs were present in many individuals. V-gene and J-gene trimming of TCR beta chains was associated with a missense DCLRE1C variant in a later genetic analysis, and the association was replicated in an independent cohort. Correlated functional status among segregating V segments might be attributable to linkage disequilibrium, but an unknown experimental factor could not be ruled out. The classifier was reported to diagnose cytomegalovirus status with high specificity and sensitivity in both the original cohort and the validation cohort. In a later analysis, most CMV-associated TCR beta chains were found to appear HLA-restricted, with HLA associations seemingly driven largely by CMV exposure. According to a later analysis, parvovirus B19, influenza, CMV and Epstein-Barr virus appeared linked to several top co-occurrence clusters. Because counts were too low, approximately 15 rarely observed V segments, including chromosome 9 orphons, were excluded from the earlier analysis of around 640 of the donors. Immune exposure information for the cohort was limited to CMV serostatus. A group of highly shared sequence variants was considered likely to be a technical artifact of the sequencing pipeline. The study listed 164 TCR beta chains as associated with cytomegalovirus. In a later analysis, the rate of TCR association differed among HLA loci, with DRB1 alleles having the most associated TCRs and HLA-C alleles having the fewest. Compared with the roughly 670-donor mean, donors in an Asian-associated ancestry cluster had fewer N-insertions in productive TCRs, according to a later genetic analysis. A later analysis found that HLA-associated TCR beta chains were more clonally expanded and had lower generation probabilities than equally common non-associated chains. HLA typing was unavailable for some donors at each locus, so association tests used only the typed subset. The presence/absence analyses assumed that sequencing depth was roughly uniform across donors, and that assumption may not be true. When HLA alleles, especially DR and DQ, strongly co-occurred, attributing TCR associations to individual alleles was difficult. At a false discovery rate of 0.05, a later analysis linked under 20,000 TCR beta sequences to specific HLA alleles. Because the 87-base-pair reads could not distinguish some IMGT-functional V segments, including TRBV6-2 and TRBV6-3, those segments were excluded. In an earlier analysis of about 600 of the donors, most TCR beta V segments appeared in productive rearrangements about 87% or about 30% of the time, broadly matching IMGT annotations.

The method was the immunoSEQ multiplex PCR assay. For the multiplex PCR, a mixture combining 60 forward primers for TCR Vbeta segments and 13 reverse primers for TCR Jbeta segments was used. The CDR3 region of rearranged TCR beta genes was amplified from genomic DNA by a multiplex PCR assay. The amplified TCR beta libraries were sequenced on the Illumina HiSeq System as 87-base-pair reads. As for the authors' bioinformatics: In a later analysis, tens of millions of unique TCR beta chains were counted across the roughly 670 repertoires, and roughly 10 million of these chains were shared by at least two donors. To remove PCR and sequencing errors, raw reads were error-corrected and collapsed into unique sequences using a nearest-neighbor algorithm that merged closely related sequences. CDR3 sequences were aligned to IMGT reference sequences to assign V, D and J gene segments. For a sequence to be retained, a match of at least six nucleotides was required to both a V gene segment and a J gene segment. A rearrangement was called productive if the CDR3 had no stop codons and remained in frame with V and J, and every other rearrangement was called non-productive. Following IMGT convention, CDR3 was defined as the stretch from the second conserved V-encoded cysteine to the conserved J-encoded phenylalanine. In an earlier analysis of around 540 of the donors, sequences lacking an unambiguous match to a single V gene segment were excluded. An earlier analysis of roughly 590 of the donors called V segments functional above 56.7% productive rearrangements and segregating when the between-donor standard deviation exceeded 5%. A statistical classification framework was developed to diagnose cytomegalovirus status using the catalog of TCR beta chain sequences. V and J gene assignment, in a later analysis, came from comparing TCR nucleotide sequences with IMGT/GENE-DB human TR gene sequences. A later analysis assigned CDR3 sequences and most-parsimonious VDJ recombination scenarios with the TCRdist pipeline. In a later analysis, every TCR beta chain was defined by the combination of its CDR3 amino acid sequence and its V-gene family, and reads without a unique V-gene family were dropped. In a later analysis, around 650 highly shared, low-generation-probability nucleotide sequences were removed to address suspected cross-contamination and a sequencing artifact. A later analysis calculated a clonal expansion index for each public chain from normalized within-repertoire ranks of inferred template counts. A later analysis computed generation probabilities with a VDJ recombination model fitted to out-of-frame rearrangements, and checked the results against IGoR. In a later analysis, hypergeometric tests were used to score TCR-TCR, TCR-HLA and TCR-CMV co-occurrence, with a repertoire-size bias correction applied to TCR pairs. False discovery rates were estimated in a later analysis by permuting HLA or CMV assignments 20 times. In a later analysis, co-occurring TCRs were grouped using DBSCAN, with TCRdist sequence similarity added in when clustering inside HLA-allele-positive subsets. Repertoires with fewer than 30,000 or more than 120,000 public chains were left out of co-occurrence clustering, as were about five repertoires with anomalous nucleotide sharing. TCRdb obtained this table from immuneACCESS and retained in-frame rearrangements with V and J assigned. These tables miss some clones; where compared with another copy, unresolved V genes account for less than half of the shortfall, and the remainder is unexplained. Clonal size and the V and J genes are those of that table, whereas D and trimming came from the DNA. The sample data list hundreds of thousands of clones, and roughly 90% of these were observed just once. Approximately 2.2% of the sample comes from the top ten.

The cohort was made up of approximately 670 healthy bone marrow donors. All cohort members were sampled while nominally healthy, although unrecorded immune exposures were likely present. The donor tested CMV seronegative and was one of the 352 seronegative cohort members. A peripheral blood sample was collected from each donor, and TCR beta sequencing was performed on peripheral blood mononuclear cells. The Qiagen DNeasy Blood Extraction Kit was used to extract genomic DNA from the blood cell samples. This receptor chain uses TRBV2 and TRBJ1-5; a stretch of 9 junction bases matches TRBD1. Input material: PBMCs. The receptor comes from a woman in her late teens or twenties in good health and CMV-seronegative. The CDR3: CASSAGQGLNQPQHF. The base sequence is TGTGCCAGCAGTGCTGGACAGGGGCTCAATCAGCCCCAGCATTTT.